This TCR gamma chain was obtained from a study of Vδ1+ human thymocytes. After removal of 6 bases from V and 3 bases from J, the junction contained 2 bases not matched to a gene. This CDR3 region has 11 residues. Germline values: CDR1 VENAVY, CDR2 YDSYNSRV. Sequences come from RNA converted to cDNA by reverse transcription. CDR3 amplicons came from multiplex PCR with pooled V-gene forward and constant-region reverse primers. TCRdb reanalysed the multiplex PCR reads via CATT. The data hold about 36,000 gamma-chain clones, with 20% to 25% observed a single time. By frequency in the sample, this clone is medium-sized. The antigen is not known. Study results and limitations: Thymic delta-chain repertoires held roughly 20% Vdelta2 sequences and few Vdelta3, despite high sort purity. Thymic TRG and TRD repertoires appeared highly polyclonal, with Gaussian CDR3 length distributions.

Alphabeta T cells were depleted, then CD3+ Vdelta1+ Vdelta2- thymocytes were FACS-sorted. Sorted Vdelta1+ thymocytes were about 97% to 99.6% pure. Sequences were obtained from Vdelta1+ gamma-delta thymocytes from the thymus. Subset specified: FACS-sorted CD3+ TCRalphabeta- TCRVdelta1+ TCRVdelta2- thymocytes. V and J are TRGV8 and TRGJ1 or TRGJ2. The TCR comes from a girl less than two years old who had congenital heart surgery. The CDR3 DNA reads TGTGCCACCTGGTGTTATTATAAGAAACTCTTT. Its protein product is CATWCYYKKLF.